This T cell receptor (beta chain) was profiled in a study of cytomegalovirus exposure and HLA in healthy donors. Study-level points and caveats: Specificity of three CMV-associated chains for CMV antigens was verified in vitro. Roughly uniform depth of sequencing across donors was assumed in presence/absence analyses.

A word on this clone: Its antigen is as yet unknown.

PCR involved 60 Vbeta and 13 Jbeta primers. Measured with immunoSEQ multiplex PCR; TCRdb has only the in-frame clones, and not every one. The sample yields approximately 41,000 clones, more than 65% seen once. This sequence was found in a man aged 45-65 years in good health and CMV-seronegative. The sample consisted of PBMCs.

CDR3 sequence: CASSSKDRGDTEAFF. In DNA, the CDR3 is TGTGCCAGCAGCTCGAAGGACAGGGGGGACACTGAAGCTTTCTTT. This chain connects TRBV7-3 to TRBJ1-1, with 10 bases identical to TRBD1. V was clipped by 4 bases and J by 3 bases; unmatched bases: 5. In germline, CDR1 is SGHTA, CDR2 FQGTGA. This CDR3 is built from 15 residues. Full variable domain (remainder filled in from reference TRBV7-3 and TRBJ1-1): GAGVSQTPSNKVTEKGKYVELRCDPISGHTALYWYRQSLGQGPEFLIYFQGTGAADDSGLPNDRFFAVRPEGSVSTLKIQRTERGDSAVYLCASSSKDRGDTEAFFGQGTRLTVV.